The sequence of this T cell receptor beta chain was determined in a study of cytomegalovirus exposure and HLA in healthy donors. Findings and limits, study-wide: Presence/absence analyses assumed roughly uniform sequencing depth across donors. Productive status was seen about 90% or about 30% of the time for most TCR beta V segments in an earlier analysis.

As for this clone: The antigen is undetermined.

60 Vbeta and 13 Jbeta primers were used in PCR. Produced via immunoSEQ multiplex PCR; TCRdb's table is partial and in-frame only. This table has some 110,000 clones, under 80% appearing once. The CDR3 contains 18 residues. The germline V and J ends were trimmed by 4 bases and 3 bases, with 24 bases remaining between them. Per germline, CDR1 LNHDA and CDR2 SQIVND (reference sequence). The chain couples TRBV19 to TRBJ2-5; no firm D call. Input material: PBMCs. The receptor was derived from a woman aged 45-59 years in good health and CMV-seropositive. The CDR3: CASSSMSRQARSKETQYF. In DNA form, the CDR3 reads TGTGCCAGTAGTAGCATGTCTCGGCAGGCCAGATCAAAAGAGACCCAGTACTTC.